The entry below describes one TCR beta chain. Other DNA sequences in the same sample also yield this CDR3. CD45RO-negative cells were positively selected for CCR7, leaving out terminally differentiated effector memory CD45RA+ cells. The data derive from a study of shared clonotypes between healthy human individuals. Measured with immunoSEQ multiplex PCR; TCRdb has only the in-frame clones, and not every one. Among fewer than 800,000 clones listed, approximately 90% were seen once. CDR3 length: 16 amino acids. Losses at the gene ends were 0 bases for V and 4 bases for J; bases not matched to a gene: 3. Germline V CDR1 and CDR2: SGDLS, YYNGEE.

The sequence derives from a man aged 30-40 years in good health. Sequencing used naive CD8+ T cells sorted from blood. The genes are TRBV9 and TRBJ2-7; 14 bases map to TRBD2. The CDR3: CASSVGGTSGSYEQYF. CDR3 nucleotide sequence: TGTGCCAGCAGCGTAGGGGGGACTAGCGGGAGTTACGAGCAGTACTTC.